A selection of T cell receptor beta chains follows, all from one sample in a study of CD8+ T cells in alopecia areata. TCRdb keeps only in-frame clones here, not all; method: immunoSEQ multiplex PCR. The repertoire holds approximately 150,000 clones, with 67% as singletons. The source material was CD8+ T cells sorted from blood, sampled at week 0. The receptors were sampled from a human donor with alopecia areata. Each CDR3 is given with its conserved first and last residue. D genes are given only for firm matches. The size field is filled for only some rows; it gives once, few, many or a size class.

cdr3_aa: CSVEDFGTAGYGYTF
cdr3_nt: TGCAGCGTTGAAGATTTCGGGACGGCCGGCTATGGCTACACCTTC
d_call: -
j_call: TRBJ1-2
v_call: TRBV29-1
cdr3_length: 15
clone_size: -

cdr3_aa: CASSLGRQPQHF
cdr3_nt: TGTGCCAGCAGCTTAGGGCGGCAGCCCCAGCATTTT
d_call: -
j_call: TRBJ1-5
v_call: TRBV13
cdr3_length: 12
clone_size: -

cdr3_aa: CASSLDGRETQYF
cdr3_nt: TGTGCCAGCAGCTTAGATGGAAGAGAGACCCAGTACTTC
d_call: -
j_call: TRBJ2-5
v_call: TRBV7-9
cdr3_length: 13
clone_size: few

cdr3_aa: CASIFPAFGYTF
cdr3_nt: TGTGCCAGCATCTTCCCGGCGTTCGGCTACACCTTC
d_call: -
j_call: TRBJ1-2
v_call: TRBV5-7
cdr3_length: 12
clone_size: -

cdr3_aa: CAWRFGDTPYEQYF
cdr3_nt: TGTGCCTGGAGGTTCGGGGACACCCCCTACGAGCAGTACTTC
d_call: -
j_call: TRBJ2-7
v_call: TRBV30
cdr3_length: 14
clone_size: -

cdr3_aa: CASSLGLAKANTGELFF
cdr3_nt: TGCGCCAGCAGCCTCGGACTGGCTAAAGCGAACACCGGGGAGCTGTTTTTT
d_call: -
j_call: TRBJ2-2
v_call: TRBV5-1
cdr3_length: 17
clone_size: -

cdr3_aa: CSVAGGQDGYTF
cdr3_nt: TGCAGCGTTGCGGGGGGCCAGGACGGCTACACCTTC
d_call: -
j_call: TRBJ1-2
v_call: TRBV29-1
cdr3_length: 12
clone_size: -

cdr3_aa: CASSVTLTVGSTDTQYF
cdr3_nt: TGTGCCAGCAGCGTAACGCTCACAGTTGGAAGCACAGATACGCAGTATTTT
d_call: -
j_call: TRBJ2-3
v_call: TRBV9
cdr3_length: 17
clone_size: -

cdr3_aa: CASSIGGREPQHF
cdr3_nt: TGTGCCAGTAGTATCGGGGGCAGGGAGCCCCAGCATTTT
d_call: -
j_call: TRBJ1-5
v_call: TRBV19
cdr3_length: 13
clone_size: -

cdr3_aa: CASRPGVGANVLTF
cdr3_nt: TGTGCCAGCCGGCCAGGGGTCGGGGCCAACGTCCTGACTTTC
d_call: -
j_call: TRBJ2-6
v_call: TRBV2
cdr3_length: 14
clone_size: -

cdr3_aa: CASSRDRGHGQPQHF
cdr3_nt: TGTGCCAGCAGTCGGGACAGGGGGCATGGTCAGCCCCAGCATTTT
d_call: TRBD1
j_call: TRBJ1-5
v_call: TRBV27
cdr3_length: 15
clone_size: -

cdr3_aa: CASSYWEGSNEQYF
cdr3_nt: TGTGCCAGCAGTTACTGGGAGGGATCCAACGAGCAGTACTTC
d_call: TRBD2
j_call: TRBJ2-7
v_call: TRBV6-6
cdr3_length: 14
clone_size: -

cdr3_aa: CASTHLPPRASSGANVLTF
cdr3_nt: TGCGCCAGCACCCACCTACCACCCCGGGCCAGCTCTGGGGCCAACGTCCTGACTTTC
d_call: -
j_call: TRBJ2-6
v_call: TRBV23-1
cdr3_length: 19
clone_size: few

cdr3_aa: CASKATSSGNTIYF
cdr3_nt: TGTGCCAGCAAAGCGACGAGCTCTGGAAACACCATATATTTT
d_call: -
j_call: TRBJ1-3
v_call: TRBV28
cdr3_length: 14
clone_size: -

cdr3_aa: CASRNPIPRTYEQYF
cdr3_nt: TGTGCCAGCAGGAATCCCATTCCCCGAACCTACGAGCAGTACTTC
d_call: -
j_call: TRBJ2-7
v_call: TRBV27
cdr3_length: 15
clone_size: -

cdr3_aa: CASGDGRDGYTF
cdr3_nt: TGCGCCAGCGGGGACGGTAGAGACGGCTACACCTTC
d_call: -
j_call: TRBJ1-2
v_call: TRBV5-1
cdr3_length: 12
clone_size: -

cdr3_aa: CASSSRDPYNTQYF
cdr3_nt: TGTGCCAGCAGCTCCCGGGACCCGTACAATACCCAGTACTTC
d_call: -
j_call: TRBJ2-5
v_call: TRBV7-6
cdr3_length: 14
clone_size: few

cdr3_aa: CASGLGQGYYEQYF
cdr3_nt: TGTGCTAGTGGTTTGGGACAGGGATACTACGAGCAGTACTTC
d_call: TRBD1
j_call: TRBJ2-7
v_call: TRBV12-5
cdr3_length: 14
clone_size: -

cdr3_aa: CASSELAGRTDTQYF
cdr3_nt: TGTGCCAGCAGTGAACTAGCGGGTCGCACAGATACGCAGTATTTT
d_call: TRBD2
j_call: TRBJ2-3
v_call: TRBV6-1
cdr3_length: 15
clone_size: -

cdr3_aa: CASSWGRDEAFF
cdr3_nt: TGTGCCAGCAGCTGGGGACGTGATGAAGCTTTCTTT
d_call: -
j_call: TRBJ1-1
v_call: TRBV5-6
cdr3_length: 12
clone_size: -

cdr3_aa: CASSLRGHNNSPLHF
cdr3_nt: TGTGCCAGCAGCTTGAGGGGACACAATAATTCACCCCTCCACTTT
d_call: -
j_call: TRBJ1-6
v_call: TRBV5-8
cdr3_length: 15
clone_size: -

cdr3_aa: CASSQDSGTVFEKLFF
cdr3_nt: TGTGCCAGCAGCCAAGATTCTGGGACAGTATTCGAAAAACTGTTTTTT
d_call: TRBD1
j_call: TRBJ1-4
v_call: TRBV14
cdr3_length: 16
clone_size: -

cdr3_aa: CASRSGQAYEQYF
cdr3_nt: TGTGCCAGCAGATCCGGACAGGCCTACGAGCAGTACTTC
d_call: TRBD1
j_call: TRBJ2-7
v_call: TRBV13
cdr3_length: 13
clone_size: few

cdr3_aa: CASSEGVGSGANVLTF
cdr3_nt: TGTGCCAGCAGTGAAGGGGTAGGGTCTGGGGCCAACGTCCTGACTTTC
d_call: -
j_call: TRBJ2-6
v_call: TRBV2
cdr3_length: 16
clone_size: -

cdr3_aa: CASSLQSYEQYF
cdr3_nt: TGTGCCAGCAGCCTACAGTCCTACGAGCAGTACTTC
d_call: -
j_call: TRBJ2-7
v_call: TRBV4-2
cdr3_length: 12
clone_size: -

cdr3_aa: CAWSSGGVNQPQHF
cdr3_nt: TGTGCCTGGAGTTCAGGTGGGGTAAATCAGCCCCAGCATTTT
d_call: -
j_call: TRBJ1-5
v_call: TRBV30
cdr3_length: 14
clone_size: -

cdr3_aa: CSVEGQGGFYYGYTF
cdr3_nt: TGCAGCGTAGAGGGACAGGGGGGATTCTACTATGGCTACACCTTC
d_call: TRBD1
j_call: TRBJ1-2
v_call: TRBV29-1
cdr3_length: 15
clone_size: -

cdr3_aa: CASGLAASFSRSYEQYF
cdr3_nt: TGTGCTAGTGGTTTGGCTGCCTCTTTTTCCCGCTCCTACGAGCAGTACTTC
d_call: -
j_call: TRBJ2-7
v_call: TRBV12-5
cdr3_length: 17
clone_size: -

cdr3_aa: CAWSVAGNTEAFF
cdr3_nt: TGTGCCTGGAGTGTGGCAGGAAACACTGAAGCTTTCTTT
d_call: -
j_call: TRBJ1-1
v_call: TRBV30
cdr3_length: 13
clone_size: -

cdr3_aa: CASSIDLPPQPQHF
cdr3_nt: TGTGCCAGTAGTATAGACCTTCCGCCTCAGCCCCAGCATTTT
d_call: -
j_call: TRBJ1-5
v_call: TRBV19
cdr3_length: 14
clone_size: -

cdr3_aa: CASTDVGQGIALHF
cdr3_nt: TGTGCCAGCACCGACGTGGGACAGGGGATAGCCCTCCACTTT
d_call: TRBD1
j_call: TRBJ1-6
v_call: TRBV6-5
cdr3_length: 14
clone_size: -

cdr3_aa: CASSLRTGRDGYTF
cdr3_nt: TGTGCCAGCAGCCTGCGGACAGGGCGAGATGGCTACACCTTC
d_call: TRBD1
j_call: TRBJ1-2
v_call: TRBV13
cdr3_length: 14
clone_size: -

cdr3_aa: CSVYSRGTALGTEAFF
cdr3_nt: TGCAGCGTTTATTCCAGGGGGACAGCGCTGGGCACTGAAGCTTTCTTT
d_call: TRBD1
j_call: TRBJ1-1
v_call: TRBV29-1
cdr3_length: 16
clone_size: once

cdr3_aa: CARNDRVGYGYTF
cdr3_nt: TGTGCCAGGAATGACAGGGTTGGGTATGGCTACACCTTC
d_call: TRBD1
j_call: TRBJ1-2
v_call: TRBV2
cdr3_length: 13
clone_size: -

cdr3_aa: CSVVGASGGTKGAGTQYF
cdr3_nt: TGCAGCGTTGTTGGCGCTAGCGGGGGCACAAAAGGGGCAGGGACCCAGTACTTC
d_call: TRBD2
j_call: TRBJ2-5
v_call: TRBV29-1
cdr3_length: 18
clone_size: -

cdr3_aa: CSVEDLGGAYNEQFF
cdr3_nt: TGCAGCGTTGAAGATCTGGGGGGCGCCTACAATGAGCAGTTCTTC
d_call: -
j_call: TRBJ2-1
v_call: TRBV29-1
cdr3_length: 15
clone_size: -

cdr3_aa: CASSEPREAGTVYGYTF
cdr3_nt: TGCGCCAGCAGTGAGCCCCGGGAGGCCGGGACAGTCTATGGCTACACCTTC
d_call: TRBD1
j_call: TRBJ1-2
v_call: TRBV10-2
cdr3_length: 17
clone_size: -

cdr3_aa: CASSPSLPHEQYF
cdr3_nt: TGTGCCAGCAGTCCCTCCCTCCCTCACGAGCAGTACTTC
d_call: -
j_call: TRBJ2-7
v_call: TRBV28
cdr3_length: 13
clone_size: -

cdr3_aa: CASSQEMASGFYEQYF
cdr3_nt: TGCGCCAGCAGCCAAGAGATGGCTAGCGGGTTCTACGAGCAGTACTTC
d_call: TRBD2
j_call: TRBJ2-7
v_call: TRBV4-1
cdr3_length: 16
clone_size: -

cdr3_aa: CASSSRVNSNQPQHF
cdr3_nt: TGTGCCAGCAGCTCGAGGGTGAATAGCAATCAGCCCCAGCATTTT
d_call: -
j_call: TRBJ1-5
v_call: TRBV13
cdr3_length: 15
clone_size: -